This record looks at one TCR beta chain sequence and its context. The data were produced by immunoSEQ multiplex PCR, yet TCRdb's version contains in-frame clones alone and is incomplete. This sample has 300,000 to 400,000 clones, with 75% to 90% found just once. V shed 5 bases and J shed 4 bases, with 11 bases lying between them. CDR3 length equals 13 residues. Germline loops: CDR1 SGHTA, CDR2 FQGNSA. This entry comes from a study of blood T cell repertoires in COVID-19. Study summary: Italy, Spain and the United States were the sources of the convalescent and acute COVID-19 samples.

The sequence derives from a man between 60 and 70 years old who had recovered from COVID-19. The chain uses TRBV7-2 and TRBJ1-2; no reliable D call. The sample consisted of PBMCs or T cells enriched from blood (not recorded which). The CDR3 is CASSPSPGYGYTF. As DNA, the CDR3 is TGTGCCAGCAGCCCCAGCCCAGGCTATGGCTACACCTTC. Drawing the rest from reference TRBV7-2 and TRBJ1-2, the complete variable domain is GAGVSQSPSNKVTEKGKDVELRCDPISGHTALYWYRQSLGQGLEFLIYFQGNSAPDKSGLPSDRFSAERTGGSVSTLTIQRTQQEDSAVYLCASSPSPGYGYTFGSGTRLTVV.